This T cell receptor (beta chain) was found in a study of blood T cell repertoires in COVID-19. In the study overall: Some COVID-19 samples were acute and others convalescent; all came from the United States, Italy and Spain. Sample material is recorded as cDNA or gDNA derived from T cells, B-cell-depleted T cells, or PBMCs.

In the authors' methods: Using reference gene primer amplification, nucleated cell counts were estimated. Libraries were prepared by immunoSEQ multiplex PCR; TCRdb keeps only in-frame clonotypes and omits some of them. For V, J and clone size, that table is used; D and trimming come from the DNA. The sample shows tens of thousands of clones, 82% of them seen only once. The CDR3 covers 16 residues. The V end was cut by 5 bases, the J end by 8 bases, with 21 bases between. Germline values: CDR1 SEHNR, CDR2 FQNEAQ (reference sequence). This TCR derives from a woman older than 75 with acute or convalescent COVID-19. Sequencing was carried out using peripheral blood. The J gene is TRBJ1-4, the V gene TRBV7-9; D perhaps matches TRBD1 (6 bases). The CDR3 spells CASSRIDDRWGEKLFF. CDR3 bases: TGTGCCAGCAGCCGAATAGACGACAGGTGGGGAGAAAAACTGTTTTTT.